This T cell receptor (beta chain) was sequenced during a study of metastatic and nonmetastatic thyroid tumors. Looking at the study overall: Repertoires from malignant and benign thyroid patients were compared across blood and tumor or nodule tissue.

V was clipped by 5 bases and J by 0 bases, with 23 bases between them. CDR1 and CDR2 (germline): SNHLY, FYNNEI. The CDR3 covers 19 residues. TCRdb reprocessed the PCR reads using MiXCR. This sample has 20,000 or so clones; around a fifth occur once, and the top ten carry around an eighth. Nobody among the patients had been given any treatment before thyroid surgery. The sequence was collected from a female donor with papillary thyroid cancer or a benign thyroid nodule (not recorded which). Some clones in this sample may be carry-over from other donors' samples. The V call is TRBV2, the J call TRBJ1-5, with D unresolved. Material for sequencing was tumor tissue. The CDR3 DNA reads as TGTGCCAGCAGTTACCTTGGTACTCCATGGCTAGATAGCAATCAGCCCCAGCATTTT. Protein sequence: CASSYLGTPWLDSNQPQHF. The entire variable domain, with the rest obtained from reference TRBV2 and TRBJ1-5, is as follows: EPEVTQTPSHQVTQMGQEVILRCVPISNHLYFYWYRQILGQKVEFLVSFYNNEISEKSEIFDDQFSVERPDGSNFTLKIRSTKLEDSAMYFCASSYLGTPWLDSNQPQHFGDGTRLSIL.